Listed here are 4 T cell receptor beta chains from one sample, sequenced in a study of STAT5B mutations in CD4+ large granular lymphocyte leukemia. Sequencing was performed with immunoSEQ multiplex PCR; in TCRdb, only in-frame clones are kept and a portion is missing. The repertoire has approximately 35,000 clones, around 63% of them found once; the top ten carry 1.5% to 2%. The sequencing input was CD4+ T cells from blood buffy coats. These receptors all come from a human donor in good health.

This clone was observed once. CDR3 nucleotide sequence: TGCGCCAGCAGCCCTATGGGGGCAGGGGGTAATGAAAAACTGTTTTTT. This translates into CASSPMGAGGNEKLFF. The chain is built from TRBV4-1 and TRBJ1-4; 7 bases map to TRBD1. The CDR3 runs to 16 residues. Germline CDR1 is MGHRA and CDR2 is YSYEKL. V shed 4 bases, J shed 4 bases, and the junction held 9 bases outside the gene matches.

J is TRBJ2-3 and V is TRBV4-1; 10 nucleotides align to TRBD2. Trimming removed 0 bases from V and 2 bases from J; junction bases left unmatched: 8. The germline CDR1 and CDR2 sequences are MGHRA and YSYEKL. This CDR3 spans 18 amino acids. CDR3 bases: TGCGCCAGCAGCCAAGAGGGCCTAGCGGGGGCTATCACAGATACGCAGTATTTT. This gives the protein CASSQEGLAGAITDTQYF.

This clone turned up a few times. This chain joins TRBV18 and TRBJ2-3; no reliable D call. The V and J ends lost 2 bases and 0 bases respectively, with 6 bases between them. The V gene's germline CDR1 is KGHSH and CDR2 LQKENI. This CDR3 region has 14 residues. The CDR3 coding sequence is TGTGCCAGCTCACCAGGGCGGAGCACAGATACGCAGTATTTT. This translates into CASSPGRSTDTQYF.

This clone appeared a single time. The J gene is TRBJ2-4, the V gene TRBV7-2; D may be TRBD1 or TRBD2 (5 bases each). Germline V gene lookup returns CDR1 SGHTA and CDR2 FQGNSA. The germline V and J ends were trimmed by 1 base and 15 bases, with 16 bases remaining between them. The CDR3 has 13 residues. CDR3 loop: CASSLGDPTVGYF. CDR3 bases: TGTGCCAGCAGCTTAGGGGACCCTACGGTCGGGTACTTC.